This T cell receptor beta chain emerged from a study of blood T cell repertoires in COVID-19. Study overall: Samples of COVID-19 (acute and convalescent) were obtained from the United States, Italy and Spain. Sample material is recorded as cDNA or gDNA derived from T cells, B-cell-depleted T cells, or PBMCs.

Authors' data handling: Scientists estimated how many nucleated cells there were by amplifying reference gene primers. The data were produced by immunoSEQ multiplex PCR, yet TCRdb's version contains in-frame clones alone and is incomplete. The V and J calls and clone size are taken from that table; D and trimming were inferred from the DNA. The table lists about 200,000 clones, approximately 85% of them singletons. The junction had 15 bases not matched to a gene; V was cut back by 8 bases and J by 7 bases. The CDR3 extends over 16 amino acids. Germline CDR1 and CDR2: LNHNV and YYDKDF (reference sequence).

Sequences were obtained from peripheral blood. The V call is TRBV15, the J call TRBJ1-2; 11 bases map to TRBD1. This clonotype was obtained from a woman of 80 years or more with acute or convalescent COVID-19. CDR3 residues: CATSGQGGSFSGGYTF. The CDR3 nucleotides read TGTGCCACCTCGGGACAGGGGGGAAGTTTTTCTGGTGGCTACACCTTC.